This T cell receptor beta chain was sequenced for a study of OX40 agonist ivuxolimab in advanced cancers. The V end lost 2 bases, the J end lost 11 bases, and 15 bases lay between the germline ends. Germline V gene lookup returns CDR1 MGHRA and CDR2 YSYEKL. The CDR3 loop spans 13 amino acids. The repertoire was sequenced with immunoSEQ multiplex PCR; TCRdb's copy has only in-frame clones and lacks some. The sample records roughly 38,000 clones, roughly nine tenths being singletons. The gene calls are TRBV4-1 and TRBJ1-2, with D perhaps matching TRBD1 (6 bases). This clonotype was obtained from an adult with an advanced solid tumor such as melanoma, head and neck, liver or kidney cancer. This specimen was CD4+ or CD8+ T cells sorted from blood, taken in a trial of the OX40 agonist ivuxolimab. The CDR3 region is CASSQTGTPQYTF. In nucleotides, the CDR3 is TGCGCCAGCAGCCAAACTGGGACACCACAGTACACCTTC.